These T cell receptor beta chains were read from a single sample in a study of T cells in Graves' hyperthyroidism and ophthalmopathy. TCRdb processed the multiplex PCR reads anew with MiXCR; each CDR3 protein has one entry. The sample consists of a few hundred thousand distinct CDR3 sequences, more than 45% of them appearing once. Sequenced material: peripheral blood or thyroid tissue (not recorded which). The receptors derive from a woman in her late teens or twenties with Graves' hyperthyroidism. Each CDR3 is given with its conserved first and last residue. The D gene is left open where the match is weak. For some rows the clone size is stated as once, few or many, or as a class when expanded; others skip it.

D: NA
size: many
V: TRBV20-1
J: TRBJ2-2
CDR3: CSAVDGNVAGELFF
DNA: TGCAGTGCTGTTGACGGGAATGTCGCCGGGGAGCTGTTTTTT

D: NA
size: many
V: TRBV5-1
J: TRBJ1-1
CDR3: CASSHMALNTEAFF
DNA: TGCGCCAGCAGCCATATGGCTCTGAACACTGAAGCTTTCTTT

D: NA
size: once
V: TRBV29-1
J: TRBJ1-6
CDR3: CSVEAGEKESPLHF
DNA: TGCAGCGTTGAAGCCGGGGAAAAGGAGTCACCCCTCCACTTT

D: TRBD1
size: NA
V: TRBV15
J: TRBJ1-6
CDR3: CATSRETGSNSPLHF
DNA: TGTGCCACCAGCAGAGAGACAGGGTCAAATTCACCCCTCCACTTT

D: TRBD1
size: NA
V: TRBV9
J: TRBJ1-1
CDR3: CASSVGQNPEAFF
DNA: TGTGCCAGCAGCGTGGGACAGAACCCCGAAGCTTTCTTT

D: NA
size: many
V: TRBV28
J: TRBJ2-5
CDR3: CASSFVSGSQETQYF
DNA: TGTGCCAGCAGTTTCGTTTCGGGCTCCCAAGAGACCCAGTACTTC

D: NA
size: many
V: TRBV12-5
J: TRBJ1-5
CDR3: CASGLVLGRKDSNQPQHF
DNA: TGTGCTAGTGGTTTGGTACTCGGCAGGAAGGATAGCAATCAGCCCCAGCATTTT

D: TRBD2
size: many
V: TRBV10-2
J: TRBJ2-7
CDR3: CASSSGRATYEQYF
DNA: TGCGCCAGCAGCAGCGGGAGGGCCACCTACGAGCAGTACTTC

D: NA
size: NA
V: TRBV20-1
J: TRBJ1-1
CDR3: CSASRTDQRAFF
DNA: TGCAGTGCTAGTCGGACCGATCAGAGGGCTTTCTTT

D: TRBD2
size: once
V: TRBV2
J: TRBJ2-7
CDR3: CASSVGLAGLSYEQYF
DNA: TGTGCCAGCAGTGTTGGACTAGCGGGTCTCTCCTACGAGCAGTACTTC

D: TRBD2
size: NA
V: TRBV7-9
J: TRBJ2-2
CDR3: CASSQEASGRLNTGELFF
DNA: TGTGCCAGCAGCCAAGAGGCTAGCGGGAGGTTAAACACCGGGGAGCTGTTTTTT

D: NA
size: NA
V: TRBV7-9
J: TRBJ1-1
CDR3: CASSFEGLANTEAFF
DNA: TGTGCCAGCAGCTTTGAGGGGTTAGCGAACACTGAAGCTTTCTTT

D: TRBD2
size: many
V: TRBV7-8
J: TRBJ2-5
CDR3: CASRSSWVGRAAETQYF
DNA: TGTGCCAGCAGATCATCATGGGTCGGGAGGGCAGCAGAGACCCAGTACTTC

D: TRBD1
size: NA
V: TRBV6-5
J: TRBJ1-5
CDR3: CASKRGQYSNQPQHF
DNA: TGTGCCAGCAAACGGGGACAGTATAGCAATCAGCCCCAGCATTTT

D: TRBD1
size: NA
V: TRBV27
J: TRBJ2-7
CDR3: CASSLGSGGIEQYF
DNA: TGTGCCAGCAGTTTAGGATCAGGGGGTATCGAGCAGTACTTC

D: NA
size: many
V: TRBV4-1
J: TRBJ2-3
CDR3: CASSQDGDTQYF
DNA: TGTGCCAGCAGCCAAGACGGGGATACGCAGTATTTT

D: NA
size: many
V: TRBV4-3
J: TRBJ2-5
CDR3: CASSRTWAGYQETQYF
DNA: TGCGCCAGCAGCCGAACCTGGGCGGGTTACCAAGAGACCCAGTACTTC

D: NA
size: many
V: TRBV7-8
J: TRBJ1-3
CDR3: CASSLDPARSSGNTIYF
DNA: TGTGCCAGCAGCTTAGACCCCGCCCGGAGCTCTGGAAACACCATATATTTT

D: TRBD1
size: NA
V: TRBV20-1
J: TRBJ1-4
CDR3: CSASLGGSYEKLFF
DNA: TGCAGTGCTTCCCTAGGGGGCAGTTATGAAAAACTGTTTTTT

D: NA
size: many
V: TRBV20-1
J: TRBJ1-5
CDR3: CSARGAGNIQPQHF
DNA: TGCAGTGCTAGAGGGGCGGGTAATATTCAGCCCCAGCATTTT

D: TRBD1
size: many
V: TRBV27
J: TRBJ1-2
CDR3: CASSSDRGVGGYTF
DNA: TGTGCCAGCAGTTCGGACAGGGGGGTAGGAGGCTACACCTTC

D: TRBD1
size: NA
V: TRBV24-1
J: TRBJ1-2
CDR3: CASTGVRDGYTF
DNA: TGTGCGAGTACAGGGGTTCGCGATGGCTACACCTTC

D: NA
size: NA
V: TRBV2
J: TRBJ1-5
CDR3: CASRPGHIGQPQHF
DNA: TGTGCCAGCAGGCCGGGACACATTGGTCAGCCCCAGCATTTT

D: TRBD2
size: NA
V: TRBV5-1
J: TRBJ2-2
CDR3: CASSSTGTSAGTGELFF
DNA: TGCGCCAGCAGCTCCACTGGGACTAGCGCGGGCACCGGGGAGCTGTTTTTT

D: NA
size: many
V: TRBV7-9
J: TRBJ1-2
CDR3: CASSSGGGF
DNA: TGTGCCAGCAGCTCCGGGGGAGGCTTC

D: TRBD1
size: few
V: TRBV4-3
J: TRBJ2-5
CDR3: CASSHARGLETQYF
DNA: TGCGCCAGCAGCCATGCCAGGGGGTTAGAGACCCAGTACTTC

D: NA
size: many
V: TRBV2
J: TRBJ2-5
CDR3: CASSEARAKGETQYF
DNA: TGTGCCAGCAGTGAAGCGCGGGCAAAAGGGGAGACCCAGTACTTC

D: NA
size: many
V: TRBV12-3/TRBV12-4
J: TRBJ1-6
CDR3: CASSFGPSSPLHF
DNA: TGTGCCAGCAGTTTCGGTCCTTCCTCACCCCTCCACTTT

D: NA
size: NA
V: TRBV5-5
J: TRBJ2-1
CDR3: CASSLRGAEQFF
DNA: TGTGCCAGCAGCTTAAGGGGGGCTGAGCAGTTCTTC

D: TRBD1
size: NA
V: TRBV29-1
J: TRBJ1-2
CDR3: CSTRTGTGPKYGYTF
DNA: TGCAGCACCCGTACCGGGACAGGGCCTAAATACGGCTACACCTTC

D: NA
size: NA
V: TRBV10-3
J: TRBJ2-7
CDR3: CAISETGETYEQYF
DNA: TGTGCCATCAGTGAGACGGGAGAGACCTACGAGCAGTACTTC

D: NA
size: NA
V: TRBV2
J: TRBJ2-6
CDR3: CASLGQAAWGTGANVLTF
DNA: TGTGCCAGTTTAGGCCAGGCAGCTTGGGGAACTGGGGCCAACGTCCTGACTTTC

D: TRBD1
size: NA
V: TRBV7-9
J: TRBJ2-5
CDR3: CASSWDRDRGKETQYF
DNA: TGTGCCAGCAGCTGGGACCGGGACAGGGGAAAAGAGACCCAGTACTTC

D: NA
size: many
V: TRBV20-1
J: TRBJ1-5
CDR3: CSARAARGDQPQHF
DNA: TGCAGTGCTAGAGCCGCAAGGGGGGACCAGCCCCAGCATTTT

D: NA
size: NA
V: TRBV28
J: TRBJ1-2
CDR3: CASSLLTGANYGYTF
DNA: TGTGCCAGCAGTTTATTGACGGGGGCTAACTATGGCTACACCTTC

D: NA
size: many
V: TRBV20-1
J: TRBJ1-1
CDR3: CSAQGPAGSKAFF
DNA: TGCAGTGCTCAGGGACCGGCAGGTAGTAAAGCTTTCTTT

D: TRBD1
size: NA
V: TRBV7-9
J: TRBJ2-3
CDR3: CAINRGSTDAQYF
DNA: TGTGCCATTAACAGGGGGTCGACAGATGCGCAGTATTTT

D: NA
size: NA
V: TRBV14
J: TRBJ1-1
CDR3: CASSYSRARRPGTEAFF
DNA: TGTGCCAGCAGTTACTCCCGGGCGCGAAGACCAGGGACTGAGGCTTTCTTT

D: TRBD2
size: NA
V: TRBV6-5
J: TRBJ2-1
CDR3: CASSYPNSLANHEQFF
DNA: TGTGCCAGCAGTTACCCGAATTCACTAGCGAACCATGAGCAGTTCTTC

D: NA
size: many
V: TRBV11-2
J: TRBJ1-4
CDR3: CASSFQALDEKLFF
DNA: TGTGCCAGCAGCTTTCAGGCTTTGGATGAAAAACTGTTTTTT

D: NA
size: many
V: TRBV6-5
J: TRBJ1-4
CDR3: CASRRQWLGEKLFF
DNA: TGTGCCAGCAGGCGACAGTGGCTTGGGGAAAAACTGTTTTTT

D: TRBD1
size: NA
V: TRBV19
J: TRBJ1-5
CDR3: CASSMGQGGNQPQHF
DNA: TGTGCCAGTAGTATGGGACAGGGCGGCAATCAGCCCCAGCATTTT

D: NA
size: NA
V: TRBV7-2
J: TRBJ1-1
CDR3: CASSLAQGRGSALGAFF
DNA: TGTGCCAGCAGCTTAGCCCAGGGCAGGGGTTCAGCTCTGGGGGCTTTCTTT

D: TRBD2
size: NA
V: TRBV6-4
J: TRBJ2-7
CDR3: CASSYSGVTSGSAYEQYF
DNA: TGTGCCAGCAGTTACTCGGGAGTCACTAGCGGGAGTGCCTACGAGCAGTACTTC

D: TRBD1
size: many
V: TRBV20-1
J: TRBJ2-7
CDR3: CSAWDRDGHYEQYF
DNA: TGCAGTGCGTGGGACAGGGATGGACACTACGAGCAGTACTTC

D: NA
size: few
V: TRBV20-1
J: TRBJ2-1
CDR3: CSADSGVGEQFF
DNA: TGCAGTGCTGACTCAGGGGTAGGTGAGCAGTTCTTC

D: TRBD1
size: once
V: TRBV2
J: TRBJ1-2
CDR3: CASATGGASGYTF
DNA: TGTGCCAGCGCCACAGGGGGGGCGAGTGGCTACACCTTC

D: NA
size: many
V: TRBV15
J: TRBJ2-2
CDR3: CATSRVFERVTGELFF
DNA: TGTGCCACCAGCAGAGTTTTTGAGCGGGTCACCGGGGAGCTGTTTTTT

D: NA
size: few
V: TRBV24-1
J: TRBJ2-5
CDR3: CATSDFGGSETQYF
DNA: TGTGCCACCAGTGATTTCGGAGGCAGCGAGACCCAGTACTTC

D: NA
size: once
V: TRBV20-1
J: TRBJ2-3
CDR3: CSASARRTITDTQYF
DNA: TGCAGTGCTAGTGCGCGGCGGACTATCACAGATACGCAGTATTTT

D: NA
size: NA
V: TRBV19
J: TRBJ1-4
CDR3: CASTKRAATNEKLFF
DNA: TGTGCCAGTACCAAGAGGGCGGCTACTAATGAAAAACTGTTTTTT

D: TRBD1
size: NA
V: TRBV15
J: TRBJ1-6
CDR3: CATRPGQNSPLHF
DNA: TGTGCCACCAGACCGGGACAGAATTCACCCCTCCACTTT

D: NA
size: many
V: TRBV7-6
J: TRBJ2-7
CDR3: CASSLSGDPVVYEQYF
DNA: TGTGCCAGCAGCTTAAGCGGAGATCCCGTGGTCTACGAGCAGTACTTC

D: TRBD1
size: NA
V: TRBV24-1
J: TRBJ1-1
CDR3: CATSDKPLLRDRGGTEAFF
DNA: TGTGCCACCAGTGATAAGCCTCTCCTTCGGGACAGGGGCGGAACTGAAGCTTTCTTT